A single sample is the source of the 2 T cell receptor beta chains below, sequenced in a study of cytomegalovirus exposure and HLA in healthy donors. It was with 60 Vbeta and 13 Jbeta primers that the PCR ran. Sequencing used immunoSEQ multiplex PCR; TCRdb keeps in-frame clones, though not all of them. The data hold about 140,000 clones, with approximately 80% observed a single time. The sequenced material came from PBMCs. Receptors were obtained from a woman between 40 and 55 years old in good health and CMV-seronegative.

This clone was counted a single time. The rearrangement uses TRBV7-9 and TRBJ2-3, with D unresolved. The ends were cut back, 4 bases at V and 6 bases at J, with 14 bases in the middle. CDR1 is SEHNR and CDR2 is FQNEAQ in the germline V gene (reference sequence). This CDR3 spans 14 amino acids. The CDR3 reads CASSSTLRWDTQYF. CDR3 bases: TGTGCCAGCAGCTCCACCCTGCGATGGGATACGCAGTATTTT.

The chain is built from TRBV4-2 and TRBJ1-3; TRBD1 is a possible D gene (5 bases). Trimming removed 0 bases from V and 0 bases from J, with 9 bases in between. The CDR3 loop spans 16 amino acids. CDR1 and CDR2 from the germline V gene are LGHNA and YNFKEQ. The CDR3 reads CASSQERTISGNTIYF. CDR3 bases: TGTGCCAGCAGCCAAGAGCGGACAATCTCTGGAAACACCATATATTTT.